A selection of T cell receptor beta chains follows, all from one sample in a study of cytomegalovirus exposure and HLA in healthy donors. Using immunoSEQ multiplex PCR, the repertoire was profiled, and TCRdb retains in-frame clones only, with some absent. The sample comprises 130,000 to 150,000 clones, 60% to 85% of which are singletons, and roughly 1.3% rests with the top ten. What was sequenced was PBMCs. The origin of the receptors is a male donor in good health and CMV-seropositive. The conserved cysteine and the conserved F or W are not part of the CDR3 here. The D gene is left open where the match is weak. Clone sizes are given selectively: once, few, many, or a class where the clone is expanded.

13	TRBJ2-7	TRBV4-2	-	TRBD2	ASSQEGGSSYEQY
13	TRBJ2-7	TRBV5-8	-	TRBD1	ASSGPGQGWYEQY
12	TRBJ1-6	TRBV12-5	few	-	ASGWGGGSSPLH
13	TRBJ2-1	TRBV11-2	once	-	ASSLGGDSYNEQF
12	TRBJ2-5	TRBV19	-	TRBD1	ASSEDREAETQY
11	TRBJ1-1	TRBV18	-	-	ASMGRLNTEAF
15	TRBJ1-3	TRBV7-8	-	-	ASSLFVPENSGNTIY
13	TRBJ2-4	TRBV19	-	TRBD1	ASSWDRGTKNIQY
12	TRBJ1-1	TRBV5-1	-	TRBD1	ASSWTGANTEAF
13	TRBJ1-6	TRBV6-6	-	-	ASSYSGGGNSPLH
13	TRBJ1-5	TRBV19	-	-	ASGWGGRGNQPQH
11	TRBJ2-7	TRBV6-1	few	TRBD2	ATGQRELYEQY
14	TRBJ2-1	TRBV6-1	-	-	ASSERWTRAYNEQF
10	TRBJ2-1	TRBV9	-	-	ASSAYFNEQF
13	TRBJ1-2	TRBV5-4	-	-	ASTSGSLAGYGYT
13	TRBJ1-1	TRBV7-9	-	-	ASSLEVGVNTEAF
12	TRBJ2-7	TRBV2	-	-	ASSENTISYEQY
13	TRBJ2-7	TRBV13	-	TRBD2	ASSLSLPGLNEQY
11	TRBJ2-5	TRBV4-1	-	TRBD2	ASGTSGGETQY
12	TRBJ1-2	TRBV6-1	-	-	ASIPGARDGGYT
12	TRBJ1-4	TRBV6-4	-	-	ASSESGGSEKLF
16	TRBJ2-6	TRBV4-1	few	-	ASSPSGGPHSGANVLT
11	TRBJ2-7	TRBV5-1	-	-	ASSFGPFYEQY
13	TRBJ2-2	TRBV19	-	-	ASSIWSLNTGELF
15	TRBJ2-6	TRBV7-9	-	-	ASSSTGTLSGANVLT
11	TRBJ2-5	TRBV25-1	-	TRBD2	ASTGGLAETQY
12	TRBJ2-1	TRBV6-5	-	-	ASSYGSSFHEQF
13	TRBJ1-2	TRBV18	once	TRBD1	ASSLGTGAFYGYT
14	TRBJ2-4	TRBV12-5	-	TRBD1	ASGLRTGVAKNIQY
13	TRBJ1-1	TRBV25-1	-	TRBD1	ASSARDRGEGEAF
14	TRBJ2-7	TRBV7-2	once	TRBD2	ASSLARLAPWDEQY
13	TRBJ2-7	TRBV29-1	once	-	SVMGGGMLSYEQY
13	TRBJ2-7	TRBV6-5	-	TRBD1	ASSYGSGQSYEQY
14	TRBJ2-3	TRBV15	-	-	ATSRGRGTSTDTQY
16	TRBJ2-7	TRBV25-1	-	TRBD2	ASSESRLAGGNRYEQY
13	TRBJ2-1	TRBV11-2	once	TRBD1	ASSLVGQGVNEQF
13	TRBJ2-7	TRBV28	-	TRBD1	ASTSTPGTAYEQY
12	TRBJ2-1	TRBV29-1	few	-	SVERGNVVNEQF
13	TRBJ2-1	TRBV6-6	-	TRBD2	ASSTSGGASDEQF
12	TRBJ1-1	TRBV7-6	-	-	ASSFQTGYTEAF
14	TRBJ2-7	TRBV7-2	-	TRBD2	ASSWDGTIPTREQY
13	TRBJ2-1	TRBV4-3	-	TRBD1	ASSPDRGSYNEQF
11	TRBJ2-1	TRBV28	once	-	ASSLSQVSEQF
12	TRBJ1-4	TRBV28	-	-	ASISRGANEKLF
13	TRBJ2-2	TRBV5-1	-	TRBD2	ASTRRGFDTGELF
12	TRBJ2-4	TRBV27	-	-	ASSLSPGLNIQY
11	TRBJ1-1	TRBV6-5	-	-	ASSSESGGEAF
13	TRBJ1-1	TRBV14	-	-	ASSQVAGGNTEAF
13	TRBJ2-1	TRBV7-9	-	TRBD2	SSSLRTSGGNEQF
11	TRBJ1-5	TRBV7-2	-	-	ASSLGSGKPQH
15	TRBJ2-1	TRBV5-1	few	TRBD2	ASSPGLGDSSYNEQF
12	TRBJ2-1	TRBV27	-	TRBD2	ASKSSGRSNEQF